Listed below are T cell receptor beta chains from one sample, sequenced in a study of chemoradiotherapy in HPV16-positive cancers. Produced via immunoSEQ multiplex PCR; TCRdb's table is partial and in-frame only. The data show roughly 29,000 clones, about 91% seen once. Source: blood, taken from a patient who underwent chemoradiotherapy. These receptors were collected from a human donor with HPV-associated anogenital cancer. The CDR3 runs from the conserved cysteine through the conserved F or W. A D gene is named only where the DNA matches it firmly. Expanded clones get a size class; other rows say once, few or many, or leave the size out.

v_call	clone_size	j_call	d_call	cdr3_aa	cdr3_nt
TRBV6-1	NA	TRBJ2-5	NA	CASSEAGTGNQETQYF	TGTGCCAGCAGTGAAGCGGGAACAGGGAATCAAGAGACCCAGTACTTC
TRBV5-6	NA	TRBJ1-2	NA	CASSLSSRGYTF	TGTGCCAGCAGCTTGTCCAGTCGGGGCTACACCTTC
TRBV29-1	NA	TRBJ2-7	TRBD1	CSVWTGGSNEQYF	TGCAGCGTCTGGACAGGGGGGTCCAACGAGCAGTACTTC
TRBV4-1	NA	TRBJ2-7	NA	CASSQDPTYGGEYEQYF	TGCGCCAGCAGCCAAGACCCGACCTATGGAGGGGAATACGAGCAGTACTTC
TRBV20-1	once	TRBJ2-5	NA	CSARDRETQYF	TGCAGTGCTAGAGATCGGGAGACCCAGTACTTC
TRBV2	NA	TRBJ2-1	TRBD1	CASSLQGVRAYNEQFF	TGTGCCAGCAGCCTACAGGGGGTACGCGCCTACAATGAGCAGTTCTTC
TRBV10-3	NA	TRBJ1-2	NA	CAISESETNYGYTF	TGTGCCATCAGTGAGTCGGAAACCAACTATGGCTACACCTTC
TRBV9	NA	TRBJ2-1	NA	CASSVGYEQFF	TGTGCCAGCAGCGTAGGGTATGAGCAGTTCTTC
TRBV11-2	NA	TRBJ2-2	NA	CASSVPGANTGELFF	TGTGCCAGCAGCGTACCGGGAGCCAACACCGGGGAGCTGTTTTTT
TRBV5-4	NA	TRBJ2-7	NA	CASSFPGRSSYEQYF	TGTGCCAGCAGCTTCCCGGGACGGAGCTCCTACGAGCAGTACTTC
TRBV4-1	NA	TRBJ2-2	NA	CASSQERDADTGELFF	TGCGCCAGCAGCCAAGAGAGGGACGCCGACACCGGGGAGCTGTTTTTT
TRBV4-1	NA	TRBJ2-7	TRBD1	CASSQDKGQSRF	TGCGCCAGCAGCCAAGATAAGGGACAGAGTAGGTTC
TRBV19	NA	TRBJ2-3	TRBD1	CASSIWRQGTDTQYF	TGTGCCAGTAGTATATGGAGACAGGGAACAGATACGCAGTATTTT
TRBV7-9	NA	TRBJ1-6	TRBD1	CASSQGQGSNSPLHF	TGTGCCAGCAGCCAGGGACAGGGTTCAAATTCACCCCTCCACTTT
TRBV7-2	NA	TRBJ2-1	TRBD2	CASSLALFDISAGGQFF	TGTGCCAGCAGCTTAGCGCTGTTTGATATCTCGGCGGGAGGGCAGTTCTTC
TRBV27	NA	TRBJ1-5	NA	CASSFYSNQPQHF	TGTGCCAGCAGTTTCTACAGCAATCAGCCCCAGCATTTT
TRBV9	NA	TRBJ2-2	TRBD2	CASSVGVAGANTGELFF	TGTGCCAGCAGCGTAGGGGTAGCGGGGGCGAACACCGGGGAGCTGTTTTTT
TRBV7-9	NA	TRBJ2-3	NA	CASSLATTDTQYF	TGTGCCAGCAGCTTAGCGACCACAGATACGCAGTATTTT
TRBV9	NA	TRBJ2-2	NA	CASSVDRYTGELFF	TGTGCCAGCAGCGTAGATAGGTACACCGGGGAGCTGTTTTTT
TRBV6-5	NA	TRBJ1-3	NA	CASSYSPRAGNTIYF	TGTGCCAGCAGTTACTCCCCCAGAGCGGGAAACACCATATATTTT